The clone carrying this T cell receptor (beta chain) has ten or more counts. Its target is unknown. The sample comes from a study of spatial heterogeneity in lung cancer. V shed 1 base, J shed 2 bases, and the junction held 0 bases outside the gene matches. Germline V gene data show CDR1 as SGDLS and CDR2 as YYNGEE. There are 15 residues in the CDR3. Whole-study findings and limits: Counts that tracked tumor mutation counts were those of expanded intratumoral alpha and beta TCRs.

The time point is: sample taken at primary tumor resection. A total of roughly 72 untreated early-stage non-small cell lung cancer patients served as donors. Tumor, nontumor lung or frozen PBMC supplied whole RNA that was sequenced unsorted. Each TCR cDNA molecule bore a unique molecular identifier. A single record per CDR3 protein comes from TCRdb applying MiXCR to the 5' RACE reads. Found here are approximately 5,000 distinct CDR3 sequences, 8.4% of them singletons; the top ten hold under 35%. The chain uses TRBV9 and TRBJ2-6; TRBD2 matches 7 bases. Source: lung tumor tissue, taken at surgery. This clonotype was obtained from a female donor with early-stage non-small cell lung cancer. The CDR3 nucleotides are TGTGCCAGCAGCGTAAGCGGGGCTGGGGCCAACGTCCTGACTTTC. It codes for CASSVSGAGANVLTF.